Following are 13 T cell receptor beta chains from one sample sequenced in a study of blood T cell repertoires in COVID-19. Sequenced by immunoSEQ multiplex PCR; TCRdb stores in-frame clones only, minus some. The repertoire holds 75,000 to 95,000 clones, with approximately 79% as singletons. Input material: peripheral blood. The receptors stem from a woman over 75 with active or convalescent COVID-19.

The chain carries TRBV19 and TRBJ1-5, with D perhaps TRBD1 (5 bases). Trimming removed 4 bases from V and 5 bases from J, with 12 bases in between. Per the germline V gene, CDR1 is LNHDA and CDR2 is SQIVND (reference sequence). This CDR3 comprises 14 residues. The chain's CDR3 is CASSTDRKDQPQHF. The DNA for the CDR3 is TGTGCCAGTAGTACCGACAGAAAGGATCAGCCCCAGCATTTT.

The CDR3 nucleotides are TGCGCCAGCAGCTTGTTTTCTAGCGGGGGAGGTATAGATACGCAGTATTTT. Translated, it gives CASSLFSSGGGIDTQYF. The J gene is TRBJ2-3, the V gene TRBV5-1; 10 bases are shared with TRBD2. V lost 1 base and J lost 5; bases outside the gene matches: 10. The CDR3 extends over 17 amino acids. Germline CDR1 is SGHRS and CDR2 is YFSETQ.

The sample holds one count of this clone. V gene TRBV27 combines with J gene TRBJ1-2, with 9 bases identical to TRBD1. This CDR3 has 18 residues. From germline, CDR1 is MNHEY and CDR2 SMNVEV (reference sequence). The junction had 12 bases not matched to a gene; V was cut back by 2 bases and J by 2 bases. In nucleotides, the CDR3 is TGTGCCAGCAGTTTAAGGGGGACAGGGATTACCCCAAACTATGGCTACACCTTC. Protein: CASSLRGTGITPNYGYTF.

The chain joins TRBV4-3 to TRBJ2-1; 12 bases are a match to TRBD1. The length of the CDR3 is 16 residues. V lost 3 bases, J lost 6 bases, and 6 bases stayed unmatched. In germline, CDR1 is LGHNA, CDR2 YSLEER. DNA for the CDR3: TGCGCCAGCAGCCATAGGGACAGGGGGCGCGTCAATGAGCAGTTCTTC. Its translation: CASSHRDRGRVNEQFF.

This clone was seen a few times. This CDR3 is CASSIDSAGAFNGEQFF. The CDR3 nucleotides read TGTGCCAGTAGTATAGATTCAGCGGGGGCCTTCAATGGGGAGCAGTTCTTC. The V gene is TRBV19, the J gene TRBJ2-1; 8 bases are a match to TRBD2. Trimming cost V 0 bases and J 10 bases; bases outside gene matches: 14. Per germline, CDR1 LNHDA and CDR2 SQIVND (reference sequence). This CDR3 has 17 amino acids. The variable domain in full, completed from reference TRBV19 and TRBJ2-1, reads DGGITQSPKYLFRKEGQNVTLSCEQNLNHDAMYWYRQDPGQGLRLIYYSQIVNDFQKGDIAEGYSVSREKKESFPLTVTSAQKNPTAFYLCASSIDSAGAFNGEQFFGPGTRLTVL.

This chain connects TRBV27 to TRBJ1-2; 7 bases are shared with TRBD1. V lost 7 bases and J lost 6; bases outside the gene matches: 11. The CDR3 is made up of 14 amino acids. Germline-derived CDR1 and CDR2 are MNHEY and SMNVEV (reference sequence). CDR3 region: CASKRQGAEHGYTF. In DNA, the CDR3 is TGTGCCAGCAAAAGACAGGGAGCCGAACATGGCTACACCTTC.

V gene TRBV19 combines with J gene TRBJ2-2, with TRBD2 matching 8 bases. J gave up 5 bases and V 6 bases, and 5 bases lay outside the gene matches. Per germline, CDR1 LNHDA and CDR2 SQIVND (reference sequence). The CDR3 sequence is 14 residues long. The CDR3 DNA follows: TGTGCCAGTAGCGGGACTAGTAGGACCGGGGAGCTGTTTTTT. Translated: CASSGTSRTGELFF.

V and J are TRBV12-3 or TRBV12-4 and TRBJ1-1; no definite D call. V gave up 3 bases and J gave up 8 bases, with 10 bases separating them. The CDR3 sequence is 12 residues long. The CDR3 DNA reads TGTGCCAGCAGTTTTTATGCAGGCGAAGCTTTCTTT. Translating gives CASSFYAGEAFF.

The chain is built from TRBV12-3 or TRBV12-4 and TRBJ1-2; D is possibly TRBD1 (5 bases). The CDR3 totals 12 residues. Deletions cut 10 bases from V and 8 bases from J, with 17 bases between. The CDR3, as DNA: TGTGCCACCTTCGAGCAGGGAGGCGGCTACACCTTC. Its translation is CATFEQGGGYTF.

The gene calls are TRBV4-3 and TRBJ2-1; TRBD1 matches 9 bases. Germline loops: CDR1 LGHNA, CDR2 YSLEER. Trimming cost V 3 bases and J 5 bases; bases outside gene matches: 11. CDR3 length: 17 residues. CDR3 protein: CASSQTSGTGFNNEQFF. The CDR3 DNA reads as TGCGCCAGCAGCCAGACGTCCGGGACAGGGTTTAACAATGAGCAGTTCTTC.

This sequence joins TRBV7-2 and TRBJ2-7; 7 positions match TRBD2. Trimming took 1 base from V and 0 from J; bases not matched to a gene: 9. Per the germline V gene, CDR1 is SGHTA and CDR2 is FQGNSA. The length of the CDR3 is 17 residues. The CDR3 spells CASSLGGSGTFSYEQYF. Here the CDR3 DNA reads TGTGCCAGCAGCTTAGGGGGGAGCGGGACCTTCTCCTACGAGCAGTACTTC.

The gene calls are TRBV25-1 and TRBJ2-5, with 9 bases matching TRBD1. V shed 3 bases and J 2 bases; nucleotides not matched to a gene: 7. The CDR3 loop spans 16 amino acids. Germline loops: CDR1 MGHDK, CDR2 SYGVNS. CDR3 region: CASSEDLGQGQETQYF. In DNA, the CDR3 is TGTGCCAGCAGTGAGGATTTGGGACAGGGTCAAGAGACCCAGTACTTC.

This clone was seen a single time. V gene TRBV5-1 combines with J gene TRBJ2-1, with TRBD1 as a possible D gene (5 bases). The CDR3 covers 13 residues. The germline V and J ends were trimmed by 4 bases and 8 bases, with 13 bases remaining between them. Germline-derived CDR1 and CDR2 are SGHRS and YFSETQ. The CDR3 loop reads CASSRLVGHEQFF. The CDR3 coding sequence is TGCGCCAGCAGCCGATTAGTGGGGCATGAGCAGTTCTTC.